The 23 T cell receptor beta chains in this list originate from one sample, sequenced in a study of T cells in localized non-small cell lung cancer. Sequencing used immunoSEQ multiplex PCR; TCRdb keeps in-frame clones, though not all of them. The sample consists of tens of thousands of clones, less than 95% of them appearing once. The sample was peripheral blood, taken before any cancer treatment. The receptor set was obtained from a female donor of 60 years or more with stage I lung adenocarcinoma.

The chain couples TRBV6-1 to TRBJ1-2; possibly TRBD1 for D (5 bases). The V gene lost 2 bases and the J gene lost 4 bases, with 8 bases spanning the gap. Germline CDR1 reads MNHNS; CDR2 reads SASEGT. The CDR3 runs 13 residues. CDR3 region: CASSESGTYGYTF. CDR3 coding DNA: TGTGCCAGCAGTGAATCGGGGACCTATGGCTACACCTTC.

The V and J genes are TRBV2 and TRBJ1-4; no clear D gene. The CDR3 is 15 amino acids. The V gene lost 8 bases and the J gene lost 7 bases, with 20 bases spanning the gap. Germline loops: CDR1 SNHLY, CDR2 FYNNEI. CDR3 sequence reads: CASLPILSYSEKLFF. CDR3 sequence (DNA): TGTGCCAGCTTACCGATTCTCAGTTACTCTGAAAAACTGTTTTTT.

V is TRBV4-1 and J is TRBJ1-1; maybe TRBD1 (5 bases). The CDR3 totals 15 residues. Trimming left V 0 bases short and J 3 bases short, with 11 bases between. The germline V gene encodes CDR1 MGHRA and CDR2 YSYEKL. The CDR3 DNA follows: TGCGCCAGCAGCCAAGACTACAGGATGGACACTGAAGCTTTCTTT. Its protein product is CASSQDYRMDTEAFF.

The chain links TRBV15 to TRBJ2-3; D is undetermined. The CDR3 has 14 residues. Deletions cut 3 bases from V and 6 bases from J, with 13 bases between. Germline V gene sequence: CDR1 LNHNV, CDR2 YYDKDF (reference sequence). This CDR3 reads CATSRAPLPDTQYF. The CDR3 region has the DNA TGTGCCACCAGCAGGGCTCCGCTCCCGGATACGCAGTATTTT.

The sample holds a few counts of this clone. V and J are TRBV5-1 and TRBJ2-5; D unclear. Germline assignment: CDR1 SGHRS and CDR2 YFSETQ. The CDR3 loop spans 13 amino acids. The V gene lost 0 bases and the J gene lost 2 bases, with 5 bases spanning the gap. CDR3 in amino acids: CASSLGSQETQYF. The CDR3 region has the DNA TGCGCCAGCAGCTTGGGCTCTCAAGAGACCCAGTACTTC.

V and J are TRBV10-3 and TRBJ2-7, with 8 bases identical to TRBD1. The CDR3 is 12 amino acids. V lost 7 bases to trimming and J lost 5 bases; unmatched junction nucleotides: 4. Germline CDR1 and CDR2: ENHRY and SYGVKD. The CDR3 DNA sequence: TGTGCCATCACCGGACAGGGTAACGAGCAGTACTTC. It specifies CAITGQGNEQYF.

The chain employs TRBV6-1 and TRBJ1-6; TRBD1 agrees at 7 bases. Germline V gene data show CDR1 as MNHNS and CDR2 as SASEGT. The CDR3 sequence is 16 residues long. V dropped 3 bases and J dropped 0; count of bases not matched to a gene: 2. The CDR3 reads CASSETGRSYNSPLHF. Here the CDR3 DNA reads TGTGCCAGCAGTGAGACAGGGCGCTCCTATAATTCACCCCTCCACTTT.

The genes are TRBV2 and TRBJ1-5; D unclear. The germline CDR1 and CDR2 sequences are SNHLY and FYNNEI. The V gene lost 4 bases and the J gene lost 3 bases, with 4 bases spanning the gap. The CDR3 runs to 12 residues. CDR3 loop: CASSAINQPQHF. As DNA, the CDR3 is TGTGCCAGCAGTGCCATCAATCAGCCCCAGCATTTT. The whole variable domain, filled in from reference TRBV2 and TRBJ1-5, reads EPEVTQTPSHQVTQMGQEVILRCVPISNHLYFYWYRQILGQKVEFLVSFYNNEISEKSEIFDDQFSVERPDGSNFTLKIRSTKLEDSAMYFCASSAINQPQHFGDGTRLSIL.

V and J are TRBV7-2 and TRBJ2-3; maybe TRBD1 (5 bases). Trimming shortened V by 5 bases and J by 2 bases, and 14 bases separated the two germline ends. This CDR3 has 15 residues. Per germline, CDR1 SGHTA and CDR2 FQGNSA. Written as DNA, the CDR3 is TGTGCCAGCAGCCTAATAAGGGGTGTCACAGATACGCAGTATTTT. Translated, it gives CASSLIRGVTDTQYF.

The V call is TRBV19, the J call TRBJ2-2; the match to TRBD2 covers 8 bases. The CDR3 totals 14 residues. The germline gives CDR1 LNHDA, CDR2 SQIVND (reference sequence). With V trimmed by 4 bases and J by 6 bases, 4 bases remained unmatched. The CDR3 DNA sequence: TGTGCCAGTAGTACCTCGGGGGGGTCCGGGGAGCTGTTTTTT. Amino acid sequence: CASSTSGGSGELFF.

The J gene is TRBJ2-1, the V gene TRBV27; TRBD2 matches 7 bases. The V gene end was trimmed by 2 bases and the J gene end by 4 bases; junction bases not matched to a gene: 2. The CDR3 extends over 14 amino acids. Germline loops: CDR1 MNHEY, CDR2 SMNVEV (reference sequence). The CDR3 spells CASSLRREYNEQFF. CDR3 in DNA: TGTGCCAGCAGTTTAAGGCGGGAGTACAATGAGCAGTTCTTC.

The chain carries TRBV5-1 and TRBJ2-7; 10 bases line up with TRBD1. The CDR3 has 15 residues. Germline-derived CDR1 and CDR2 are SGHRS and YFSETQ. The J segment lost 4 bases and the V segment lost 4 bases, leaving 8 bases of the junction unmatched. This CDR3 reads CASSPTGGTRYEQYF. In DNA, the CDR3 is TGCGCCAGCAGCCCGACAGGGGGCACCAGATACGAGCAGTACTTC.

The V and J genes are TRBV27 and TRBJ2-5; D may be TRBD2 (6 bases). Matching the DNA end better, TRBJ2-7 makes the J call doubtful. The CDR3 loop spans 14 amino acids. Germline CDR1 reads MNHEY; CDR2 reads SMNVEV (reference sequence). The DNA of the CDR3 is TGTGCCAGCAGTTGGCGGGGAGGAACCTACGAGCAGTACTTC. Protein sequence: CASSWRGGTYEQYF.

A note on this clone: Within the sample, other DNA sequences also encode this same CDR3. The CDR3, as DNA: TGTGCCAGCAGTGGGGGGACGGGGGAACGCCAGTACTTC. As protein: CASSGGTGERQYF. V gene TRBV6-1 combines with J gene TRBJ2-4, with D perhaps matching TRBD2 (6 bases). This CDR3 has 13 amino acids. Trimming took 4 bases from V and 13 from J, leaving 17 bases between them. Germline loops: CDR1 MNHNS, CDR2 SASEGT.

In its sample, this clone was seen once. J is TRBJ1-1 and V is TRBV16; D is unclear. Germline loops: CDR1 KGHSY, CDR2 FQNENV. V was shortened by 2 bases and J by 1 base, with 5 bases between the two germline ends. The CDR3 totals 13 residues. The CDR3 DNA is TGTGCCAGCAGCCAACAGGCGAACACTGAAGCTTTCTTT. Translating gives CASSQQANTEAFF.

CDR3 protein: CASRPVGAGDNEQYF. As DNA, the CDR3 is TGTGCCAGCAGACCGGTGGGGGCGGGGGACAACGAGCAGTACTTC. The chain is built from TRBV6-1 and TRBJ2-5, with D possibly being TRBD2 (7 bases). The end of the DNA fits TRBJ2-7 better, so the J call may be wrong. Germline CDR1 is MNHNS and CDR2 is SASEGT. The CDR3 loop spans 15 amino acids.

The chain employs TRBV6-6 and TRBJ1-1, with D possibly TRBD1 on 6 matching bases. Germline V CDR1 and CDR2: MNHNY, SVGAGI (reference sequence). The germline V and J ends were trimmed by 4 bases and 10 bases, with 13 bases remaining between them. CDR3 length: 12 residues. Here the CDR3 DNA reads TGTGCCAGCAGTTCCCAGGGGAGGTCAGCTTTCTTT. Encoded protein: CASSSQGRSAFF.

V is TRBV2 and J is TRBJ2-1, with TRBD1 matching 8 bases. V shed 2 bases and J 10 bases; nucleotides not matched to a gene: 10. The CDR3 sequence is 15 residues long. The germline CDR1 and CDR2 sequences are SNHLY and FYNNEI. In DNA, the CDR3 is TGTGCCAGCAGTGAAAGGCAGGGGGCGATACGGGAGCAGTTCTTC. Its translation is CASSERQGAIREQFF.

The chain couples TRBV5-4 to TRBJ2-5; D tentatively reads TRBD1 or TRBD2 (7 bases each). The CDR3 length is 15 residues. V gave up 4 bases and J gave up 2 bases, with 15 bases separating them. The germline gives CDR1 SGHNT, CDR2 YYREEE (reference sequence). CDR3 nucleotides: TGTGCCAGCAGCCCGCAGGGGGGGGGTCAAGAGACCCAGTACTTC. Residues: CASSPQGGGQETQYF.

This clone was counted a few times. The DNA of the CDR3 is TGTGCCAGCAGCTTAGACGGGACAGGGAGTTCACCCCTCCACTTT. Translated: CASSLDGTGSSPLHF. The rearrangement uses TRBV7-9 and TRBJ1-6; the match to TRBD1 covers 9 bases. CDR3 length: 15 residues. Germline CDR1 SEHNR, CDR2 FQNEAQ (reference sequence). The ends lost 1 base at V and 9 bases at J; junction bases unmatched: 4.

This clone was counted once. This sequence joins TRBV28 and TRBJ1-1, with TRBD1 matching 7 bases. This CDR3 comprises 16 residues. V lost 5 bases to trimming and J lost 2 bases; unmatched junction nucleotides: 11. Germline CDR1 is MDHEN and CDR2 is SYDVKM. The chain's CDR3 is CASSQAFRQGNTEAFF. CDR3 nucleotides: TGTGCCAGCAGTCAAGCATTTAGACAGGGAAACACTGAAGCTTTCTTT.

V usage is TRBV6-1 and J usage is TRBJ2-7; no clear D gene. Germline V lookup: CDR1 MNHNS, CDR2 SASEGT. The CDR3 is made up of 15 amino acids. With 8 bases removed from V and 2 bases from J, the gap between germline ends came to 19 bases. The CDR3 nucleotides read TGTGCCAGCGGGATGACGGACCGAGCCACCTACGAGCAGTACTTC. Protein: CASGMTDRATYEQYF.

The chain joins TRBV11-2 to TRBJ2-5; TRBD1 might be the D (6 bases). V lost 7 bases and J lost 2, with 17 bases in between. The CDR3 length is 15 residues. Germline CDR1 is SGHAT and CDR2 is FQNNGV. The CDR3 nucleotides are TGTGCCAGCACCCAGGGCAGAGGGGGACAAGAGACCCAGTACTTC. Encoded protein: CASTQGRGGQETQYF.